This is a list of T cell receptor beta chains from one sample in a study of cytomegalovirus exposure and HLA in healthy donors. Measured with immunoSEQ multiplex PCR; TCRdb has only the in-frame clones, and not every one. Seen here are approximately 130,000 clones, 72% observed once, and the top ten hold under 5.5%. Sequencing was carried out using PBMCs. The receptors derive from a man in his fifties or sixties in good health and CMV-seropositive. Both conserved end residues are part of each CDR3. The D gene is left open where the match is weak. Clone size is not always given. Where it is, it says once, few, many or a class for expanded clones.

j_call d_call clone_size v_call cdr3_aa cdr3_nt
TRBJ1-5 NA once TRBV27 CASSLSGVSNQPQHF TGTGCCAGCAGTTTATCAGGGGTTAGCAATCAGCCCCAGCATTTT
TRBJ2-2 NA NA TRBV19 CASSADRRPNTGELFF TGTGCCAGTAGTGCCGACAGGAGACCGAACACCGGGGAGCTGTTTTTT
TRBJ2-3 NA NA TRBV6-5 CASSTSGFSTDTQYF TGTGCCAGCAGCACAAGCGGGTTTAGCACAGATACGCAGTATTTT
TRBJ2-2 TRBD2 NA TRBV6-1 CASSESGGGRLRAGELFF TGTGCCAGCAGTGAAAGCGGGGGAGGGAGACTAAGGGCCGGGGAGCTGTTTTTT
TRBJ2-1 NA NA TRBV7-2 CASSLESGPPRNEQFF TGTGCCAGCAGCTTAGAGTCTGGGCCTCCTCGCAATGAGCAGTTCTTC
TRBJ2-7 NA NA TRBV7-8 CASSSGGQDRGRASYEQYF TGTGCCAGCAGCTCCGGGGGGCAAGACAGGGGACGGGCCTCCTACGAGCAGTACTTC
TRBJ1-2 NA NA TRBV19 CATAPTGVDGYTF TGTGCCACCGCCCCGACAGGTGTTGATGGCTACACCTTC
TRBJ1-2 NA NA TRBV5-4 CASSPTNPGSSNYGYTF TGTGCCAGCAGCCCCACGAATCCGGGTTCCTCTAACTATGGCTACACCTTC
TRBJ1-1 NA NA TRBV5-1 CASSDQTANTEAFF TGCGCCAGCAGCGATCAGACAGCGAACACTGAAGCTTTCTTT
TRBJ1-2 TRBD1 few TRBV7-2 CASSGGQGRRDNTF TGTGCCAGCAGCGGGGGACAGGGGAGAAGGGACAACACCTTC
TRBJ1-6 TRBD1 many TRBV7-9 CASSLGQGDNSPLHF TGTGCCAGCAGCTTAGGACAGGGTGATAATTCACCCCTCCACTTT
TRBJ1-2 NA NA TRBV5-6 CASSLGGARYGYTF TGTGCCAGCAGCTTAGGGGGGGCGAGGTATGGCTACACCTTC
TRBJ1-2 TRBD1 NA TRBV29-1 CSVAGGQGSYTF TGCAGCGTTGCTGGAGGACAGGGAAGCTACACCTTC
TRBJ2-1 TRBD2 once TRBV12-5 CASGSPGLAGYNEQFF TGTGCTAGTGGTTCCCCCGGACTAGCGGGTTACAATGAGCAGTTCTTC
TRBJ2-3 TRBD1 NA TRBV7-9 CASSLTGVTDTQYF TGTGCCAGCAGCTTGACAGGGGTCACAGATACGCAGTATTTT
TRBJ1-1 NA NA TRBV11-2 CASSFDSGAEAFF TGTGCCAGCAGCTTCGATTCAGGGGCTGAAGCTTTCTTT
TRBJ1-5 TRBD1 NA TRBV5-1 CASSLTGDSNQPQHF TGCGCCAGCAGCTTAACAGGGGATAGCAATCAGCCCCAGCATTTT
TRBJ2-3 TRBD2 few TRBV7-9 CASSLGTSSADTQYF TGTGCCAGCAGCCTGGGGACTAGCAGCGCAGATACGCAGTATTTT
TRBJ1-1 NA once TRBV19 CASTLQDLTEAFF TGTGCCAGTACCCTACAGGATCTCACTGAAGCTTTCTTT
TRBJ2-7 NA NA TRBV11-2 CASSATGNEVYEQYF TGTGCCAGCAGCGCAACCGGGAATGAAGTCTACGAGCAGTACTTC